The present entry profiles one T cell receptor (beta chain) with its context. Its specificity is unknown. This record belongs to a study of T cells in Graves' hyperthyroidism and ophthalmopathy. RNA transcripts gave rise to amplified TCR beta CDR3 regions. First-round RT-PCR targeting the TCR CDR3 was performed with the HTBI primer set. From the multiplex PCR reads, TCRdb called clonotypes with MiXCR, one entry per CDR3 protein. The sample has 750,000 to 900,000 distinct CDR3 sequences, 38% seen once. V lost 8 bases and J lost 5; bases outside the gene matches: 13. This CDR3 has 16 amino acids. Per germline, CDR1 PRHDT and CDR2 FYEKMQ (reference sequence). Study conclusions and caveats: Ophthalmopathy onset followed model prediction by a median approximately 5.9 months.

Source material: blood. This receptor was identified in a young man with Graves' hyperthyroidism. The rearrangement uses TRBV13 and TRBJ2-5; 11 bases agree with TRBD1. This CDR3 reads CASPDTWTGGLETQYF. The CDR3 DNA reads TGTGCCAGCCCCGACACATGGACAGGGGGCTTGGAGACCCAGTACTTC.